One sample yielded the 27 T cell receptor beta chains listed below, sequenced in a study of T cell repertoires in cytomegalovirus infection. Each CDR3 protein is one row after TCRdb ran MiXCR on the reads. In the table there are some 500,000 distinct CDR3 sequences, just under 40% of which are singletons. These receptors' targets are unknown. The starting material was cultured PBMCs, obtained from culture after CMV antigen stimulation. All receptors derive from a human donor in good health (CMV status not recorded). Some clones in this sample may be carry-over from other donors' samples.

In this sample, this clonotype turned up a few times. V and J are TRBV7-8 and TRBJ2-3; 10 positions agree with TRBD1. The CDR3 loop spans 16 amino acids. After removal of 5 bases from V and 8 bases from J, the junction contained 13 bases not matched to a gene. The germline CDR1 and CDR2 sequences are SGHVS and FQNEAQ. Here the CDR3 reads CASSNRRDRGARTQYF. The CDR3 DNA reads as TGTGCCAGCAGCAATCGCCGGGACAGGGGCGCGCGTACGCAGTATTTT.

This clonotype was counted many times. The chain links TRBV7-8 to TRBJ1-4; D is undetermined. This CDR3 is 14 amino acids long. Trimming cost V 1 base and J 5 bases, with 8 bases left between them. Germline CDR1 and CDR2: SGHVS and FQNEAQ. Here the CDR3 DNA reads TGTGCCAGCAGCTTAGGGGAGAGAAATGAAAAACTGTTTTTT. Protein: CASSLGERNEKLFF.

In its sample, this clonotype was seen a few times. The chain recombines TRBV7-8 with TRBJ1-5, with D maybe TRBD1 (6 bases). V shed 5 bases and J shed 5 bases, with 10 bases lying between them. Per the germline V gene, CDR1 is SGHVS and CDR2 is FQNEAQ. The CDR3 has 13 residues. The CDR3 DNA reads TGTGCCAGCAGCGCACAGGGTTATCAGCCCCAGCATTTT. Protein product: CASSAQGYQPQHF.

There are a few counts of this clonotype. The genes are TRBV7-6 and TRBJ2-3, with 7 positions matching TRBD1. The CDR3 has 14 residues. V was clipped by 2 bases and J by 4 bases; unmatched bases: 3. The germline gives CDR1 SGHVS, CDR2 FNYEAQ. The CDR3 loop reads CASSLYRGADTQYF. The CDR3 bases are TGTGCCAGCAGCTTATACAGGGGTGCAGATACGCAGTATTTT.

V usage is TRBV30 and J usage is TRBJ1-5; D not resolved. The V end was cut by 4 bases, the J end by 0 bases, with 7 bases between. Germline V gene sequence: CDR1 GTSNPN, CDR2 SVGIG (reference sequence). The CDR3 spans 13 residues. The CDR3 nucleotides read TGTGCCTGGACCGGCAATAGCAATCAGCCCCAGCATTTT. This codes for CAWTGNSNQPQHF.

This clonotype has just a few counts. CDR3 residues: CASSQARASYGYTF. Written as DNA, the CDR3 is TGTGCCAGCAGCCAAGCAAGGGCCTCTTATGGCTACACCTTC. The chain recombines TRBV4-2 with TRBJ1-2; D ambiguous. Trimming removed 1 base at V and 5 bases at J, with 11 bases between. The germline V gene has CDR1 LGHNA and CDR2 YNFKEQ. The CDR3 runs 14 residues.

V usage is TRBV7-9 and J usage is TRBJ2-7; D is possibly TRBD2 (5 bases). Trimming cost V 6 bases and J 3 bases, with 21 bases left between them. The CDR3 spans 16 residues. Germline lookup yields CDR1 SEHNR and CDR2 FQNEAQ (reference sequence). In DNA form, the CDR3 reads TGTGCCAGCAGTTCCGCCTGGGCAGCGGACTTCTACGAGCAGTACTTC. It specifies CASSSAWAADFYEQYF.

This chain uses TRBV7-6 with TRBJ2-3; 10 bases line up with TRBD2. Trimming at V came to 5 bases and at J to 7 bases, leaving 9 bases not matched to a gene. Germline V gene data show CDR1 as SGHVS and CDR2 as FNYEAQ. The CDR3 length is 15 residues. CDR3 sequence reads: CASSPSGSGVNTQYF. As DNA, the CDR3 is TGTGCCAGCAGCCCTAGCGGGAGCGGAGTGAATACGCAGTATTTT.

This clonotype was recorded a few times. The chain carries TRBV6-2 or TRBV6-3 and TRBJ2-2; a weak D match, TRBD1 (6 bases). CDR3 length: 18 residues. Germline V gene sequence: CDR1 MNHEY, CDR2 SVGEGT. Trimming pared 7 bases from V and 4 bases from J, leaving 25 bases between. The chain's CDR3 is CASNSAPIWDTFTGELFF. As DNA, the CDR3 is TGTGCCAGCAATTCCGCCCCTATCTGGGACACATTCACCGGGGAGCTGTTTTTT.

The sample holds many counts of this clonotype. The V call is TRBV7-2, the J call TRBJ2-7; D unclear. This CDR3 is built from 13 residues. V shed 5 bases and J shed 3 bases, with 11 bases lying between them. CDR1 and CDR2 (germline): SGHTA, FQGNSA. In nucleotides, the CDR3 is TGTGCCAGCAGCCTAGGTCTGGGCTACGAGCAGTACTTC. Translation: CASSLGLGYEQYF.

The V gene is TRBV7-6, the J gene TRBJ2-5, with a possible D match to TRBD2 (5 bases). Germline CDR1 is SGHVS and CDR2 is FNYEAQ. The CDR3 consists of 18 residues. The ends were cut back, 2 bases at V and 2 bases at J, with 21 bases in the middle. DNA of the CDR3: TGTGCCAGCAGCTTAAGGGTCGGCTTCGGGGAATTTCAAGAGACCCAGTACTTC. Its translation: CASSLRVGFGEFQETQYF.

The table lists this clonotype with a count of one. This chain joins TRBV7-6 and TRBJ2-5, with D perhaps matching TRBD2 (5 bases). Germline values: CDR1 SGHVS, CDR2 FNYEAQ. V lost 2 bases, J lost 7 bases, and 8 bases lay in between. CDR3 size: 12 residues. Here the CDR3 DNA reads TGTGCCAGCAGCTTACGGGAAGCGACCCAGTACTTC. This encodes CASSLREATQYF.

This clonotype was counted only a few times. The gene calls are TRBV12-3 or TRBV12-4 and TRBJ1-4; TRBD1 might be the D (5 bases). The CDR3 runs to 15 residues. The V end was cut by 7 bases, the J end by 8 bases, with 20 bases between. The CDR3 DNA reads as TGTGCCAGCATCAAAAATCAGGGCGAGTGGGAAAAACTGTTTTTT. It translates to CASIKNQGEWEKLFF.

This clonotype was seen a handful of times. The chain joins TRBV7-2 to TRBJ2-2; D may be TRBD2 (7 bases). The CDR3 is 15 amino acids. V was clipped by 2 bases and J by 5 bases, with 12 bases between them. CDR1 and CDR2 (germline): SGHTA, FQGNSA. The CDR3 nucleotides read TGTGCCAGCAGCTTAAACGGGGGGCAGACCGGGGAGCTGTTTTTT. Amino acids: CASSLNGGQTGELFF.

The chain uses TRBV27 and TRBJ2-1; 7 bases match TRBD2. V dropped 7 bases and J dropped 0; count of bases not matched to a gene: 6. Germline V gene lookup returns CDR1 MNHEY and CDR2 SMNVEV (reference sequence). The CDR3 length is 15 residues. The CDR3 is CASTPGGFSYNEQFF. The CDR3 bases are TGTGCCAGCACCCCCGGGGGGTTCTCCTACAATGAGCAGTTCTTC.

This clonotype was seen ten or more times. The chain is built from TRBV7-8 and TRBJ2-2; TRBD1 aligns across 8 bases. Germline lookup yields CDR1 SGHVS and CDR2 FQNEAQ. Unmatched junction bases numbered 9, after V lost 5 bases and J lost 4 bases. This CDR3 is 16 amino acids long. The CDR3 is CASSPRTGMSTGELFF. The CDR3 nucleotides are TGTGCCAGCAGCCCGCGGACAGGGATGAGCACCGGGGAGCTGTTTTTT.

This clonotype was seen more than once but under ten times. The CDR3 DNA reads TGTGCCAGCAGCTTATTCCTTAGACTCCGAACGCAGTTCTTC. Protein sequence: CASSLFLRLRTQFF. The rearrangement joins TRBV7-9 to TRBJ2-1; D remains ambiguous. Per the germline V gene, CDR1 is SEHNR and CDR2 is FQNEAQ (reference sequence). The CDR3 runs 14 residues. The ends were cut back, 2 bases at V and 12 bases at J, with 17 bases in the middle.

The gene calls are TRBV7-2 and TRBJ2-1; D is possibly TRBD1 or TRBD2 (5 bases each). Germline CDR1 SGHTA, CDR2 FQGNSA. V dropped 0 bases and J dropped 13 bases, with 16 bases sitting between them. This CDR3 contains 14 residues. Written as DNA, the CDR3 is TGTGCCAGCAGCTTAGCTCCCCGGCTGGGGGACCAGTTCTTC. Encoded protein: CASSLAPRLGDQFF.

The chain joins TRBV20-1 to TRBJ1-5; 7 bases align to TRBD1. Germline values: CDR1 DFQATT, CDR2 SNEGSKA (reference sequence). With 3 bases clipped from V and 11 bases from J, the junction kept 7 bases outside the gene matches. The CDR3 contains 12 residues. CDR3 DNA sequence: TGCAGTGCTAGTGCAGGGGGTTGGTCCCAGCATTTT. Translated: CSASAGGWSQHF.

In this sample, this clonotype turned up a few times. The chain recombines TRBV27 with TRBJ1-2, with TRBD1 matching 7 bases. The CDR3 is 15 amino acids. The germline gives CDR1 MNHEY, CDR2 SMNVEV (reference sequence). Trimming at V came to 4 bases and at J to 4 bases, leaving 9 bases not matched to a gene. CDR3 in amino acids: CASSSIPDRSYGYTF. In DNA form, the CDR3 reads TGTGCCAGCAGTTCAATTCCGGACAGGTCCTATGGCTACACCTTC.

The table lists this clonotype with a few counts. This rearrangement joins TRBV6-2 or TRBV6-3 to TRBJ1-2, with 7 bases lining up with TRBD1. The CDR3 length is 14 residues. V lost 2 bases, J lost 10 bases, and 10 bases stayed unmatched. The germline V gene encodes CDR1 MNHEY and CDR2 SVGEGT. The CDR3 DNA is TGTGCCAGCAGTTACGGGGGCACAGGGGTTGCCTACACCTTC. This sequence encodes CASSYGGTGVAYTF.

The CDR3 nucleotides are TGTGCCATCAGTCCGACAGGGGTGGACACTGAAGCTTTCTTT. Amino acid sequence: CAISPTGVDTEAFF. The V gene is TRBV10-3, the J gene TRBJ1-1, with 8 bases aligning to TRBD1. This CDR3 has 14 residues. After removal of 5 bases from V and 3 bases from J, the junction contained 5 bases not matched to a gene. The germline V gene encodes CDR1 ENHRY and CDR2 SYGVKD.

The rearrangement links TRBV5-4 to TRBJ1-1, with D perhaps matching TRBD1 (5 bases). V was clipped by 4 bases and J by 4 bases, with 11 bases between them. Germline V CDR1 and CDR2: SGHNT, YYREEE (reference sequence). CDR3 length: 13 residues. This CDR3 reads CASSTGTGTEAFF. CDR3 DNA sequence: TGTGCCAGCAGCACCGGGACGGGCACTGAAGCTTTCTTT. Full variable domain (missing parts from reference TRBV5-4 and TRBJ1-1): ETGVTQSPTHLIKTRGQQVTLRCSSQSGHNTVSWYQQALGQGPQFIFQYYREEENGRGNFPPRFSGLQFPNYSSELNVNALELDDSALYLCASSTGTGTEAFFGQGTRLTVV.

The chain has TRBV5-4 and TRBJ2-1; possible D gene TRBD1, 7 bases. The germline V gene has CDR1 SGHNT and CDR2 YYREEE (reference sequence). The CDR3 runs 16 residues. V dropped 4 bases and J dropped 3 bases, with 17 bases sitting between them. The DNA for the CDR3 is TGTGCCAGCAGCCCCCGCTGGCGGGACAGCTACAATGAGCAGTTCTTC. This translates into CASSPRWRDSYNEQFF. Full variable domain (outside the CDR3, taken from reference TRBV5-4 and TRBJ2-1): ETGVTQSPTHLIKTRGQQVTLRCSSQSGHNTVSWYQQALGQGPQFIFQYYREEENGRGNFPPRFSGLQFPNYSSELNVNALELDDSALYLCASSPRWRDSYNEQFFGPGTRLTVL.

The V and J genes are TRBV19 and TRBJ1-5, with a possible D match to TRBD1 (6 bases). In germline, CDR1 is LNHDA, CDR2 SQIVND (reference sequence). This CDR3 is 15 amino acids long. V was shortened by 5 bases and J by 5 bases, with 16 bases between the two germline ends. In DNA form, the CDR3 reads TGTGCCAGTAGTCGCGGCAGTGGGGGCGATCAGCCCCAGCATTTT. This gives the protein CASSRGSGGDQPQHF.

CDR3 protein: CASSPIMQGIYNEQFF. The DNA of the CDR3 is TGTGCCAGCAGTCCCATTATGCAGGGGATTTACAATGAGCAGTTCTTC. The V gene is TRBV12-3 or TRBV12-4, the J gene TRBJ2-1; possible D gene TRBD1, 6 bases. This CDR3 contains 16 residues. The germline V and J ends were trimmed by 5 bases and 4 bases, with 18 bases remaining between them.

This clonotype occurred a few times. The chain links TRBV6-1 to TRBJ2-7; D remains unclear. The germline CDR1 and CDR2 sequences are MNHNS and SASEGT. Trimming removed 2 bases at V and 3 bases at J, with 17 bases between. The CDR3 consists of 16 residues. CDR3 DNA: TGTGCCAGCAGTGAAAGGGAAAGGAAATCTAGCTACGAGCAGTACTTC. Encoded protein: CASSERERKSSYEQYF.